One sample yielded the 14 T cell receptor beta chains listed below, sequenced in a study of tumor-infiltrating lymphocytes in glioblastoma multiforme. TCR beta libraries were built from RNA through three nested multiplex PCR rounds using modified ARM-PCR. Via MiXCR, TCRdb re-called the multiplex PCR reads, giving one row per CDR3 protein. Among more than 9,000 distinct CDR3 sequences listed, 65% to 75% were seen once. The sequencing input was brain tumor tissue. These receptors were taken from a male donor with glioblastoma.

J is TRBJ2-2 and V is TRBV25-1; no reliable D call. This CDR3 contains 17 residues. V was pared by 4 bases and J by 7 bases, with 22 bases between. In germline, CDR1 is MGHDK, CDR2 SYGVNS. The CDR3 region is CASSAQEGHLGIGELFF. CDR3 bases: TGTGCCAGCAGTGCCCAAGAAGGGCACCTTGGCATCGGGGAGCTGTTTTTT.

CDR3 DNA sequence: TGTGCCAGCAGTTATGTGGCATGGGGGAGTGGGGCCAACGTCCTGACTTTC. It translates to CASSYVAWGSGANVLTF. V usage is TRBV6-5 and J usage is TRBJ2-6; D possibly matches TRBD1 or TRBD2 (5 bases each). This CDR3 contains 17 residues. The V and J ends lost 3 bases and 3 bases respectively, with 15 bases between them. CDR1 and CDR2 from the germline V gene are MNHEY and SVGAGI.

In this sample, this clonotype turned up a few times. The chain links TRBV4-3 to TRBJ2-7; the D is unclear. CDR1 LGHNA and CDR2 YSLEER come from the germline V gene. CDR3 length equals 14 residues. V dropped 5 bases and J dropped 2 bases, with 13 bases sitting between them. The CDR3 here is CASSVRAQTYEQYF. For the CDR3, the DNA is TGCGCCAGCAGCGTCCGGGCCCAGACCTACGAGCAGTACTTC.

The rearrangement links TRBV3-1 to TRBJ2-5; 8 bases line up with TRBD1. In germline, CDR1 is LGHDT, CDR2 YNNKEL (reference sequence). The CDR3 runs to 11 residues. J lost 12 bases, V lost 0 bases, and 0 bases had no gene match. In nucleotides, the CDR3 is TGTGCCAGCAGCCAAGAGACAGGGGAGTACTTC. The encoded protein is CASSQETGEYF.

This clonotype has ten or more counts. The chain employs TRBV7-9 and TRBJ2-1, with 8 bases matching TRBD2. The CDR3 totals 13 residues. The V segment lost 7 bases and the J segment 9 bases; nucleotides outside the gene matches: 8. Germline CDR1 and CDR2: SEHNR and FQNEAQ (reference sequence). CDR3 DNA sequence: TGTGCCAGCAATGAAGCGGGAGAGGGTGAGCAGTTCTTC. Amino acid sequence: CASNEAGEGEQFF. Combining the CDR3 with reference TRBV7-9 and TRBJ2-1 gives the whole variable domain DTGVSQNPRHKITKRGQNVTFRCDPISEHNRLYWYRQTLGQGPEFLTYFQNEAQLEKSRLLSDRFSAERPKGSFSTLEIQRTEQGDSAMYLCASNEAGEGEQFFGPGTRLTVL.

This clonotype showed up just a few times. A much larger clone lies one base from this, so it may be a read error. The chain recombines TRBV12-3 or TRBV12-4 with TRBJ2-7; 9 bases map to TRBD1. The CDR3 totals 15 residues. V was clipped by 7 bases and J by 5 bases; unmatched bases: 12. DNA of the CDR3: TGTGCCAGCACCCCGACAGGGGGACAAGCCCACGAGCAGTACTTC. Protein product: CASTPTGGQAHEQYF.

V usage is TRBV11-2 and J usage is TRBJ1-1, with no clear D. CDR3 length: 13 residues. V lost 2 bases and J 1 base, leaving 5 bases between the germline ends. Germline loops: CDR1 SGHAT, CDR2 FQNNGV. The CDR3 reads CASSLSPNTEAFF. In DNA form, the CDR3 reads TGTGCCAGCAGCTTATCTCCGAACACTGAAGCTTTCTTT.

For this clonotype: Germline and junction disagree at one end, which may indicate a read error. The CDR3 loop reads CSVDGQGSTDTQYF. CDR3 nucleotides: TGCAGCGTTGATGGACAGGGAAGCACGGATACGCAGTATTTT. V usage is TRBV29-1 and J usage is TRBJ2-3; 8 bases agree with TRBD1. Germline V gene sequence: CDR1 SQVTM, CDR2 ANQGSEA. This CDR3 has 14 amino acids.

The chain recombines TRBV5-4 with TRBJ2-2; a possible D gene is TRBD1 (5 bases). This CDR3 contains 13 residues. Trimming took off 4 bases at V and 5 bases at J, with 9 bases between the two ends. The V gene's germline CDR1 is SGHNT and CDR2 YYREEE (reference sequence). The CDR3 protein is CASSKGETGELFF. The CDR3 region has the DNA TGTGCCAGCAGCAAAGGGGAAACCGGGGAGCTGTTTTTT.

This clonotype was observed at least ten times. This chain uses TRBV7-8 with TRBJ1-2, with TRBD1 matching 12 bases. The CDR3 loop spans 15 amino acids. Germline V CDR1 and CDR2: SGHVS, FQNEAQ. V dropped 6 bases and J dropped 7; count of bases not matched to a gene: 9. The CDR3 nucleotides read TGTGCCAGCAGTCTCCGGGACAGGGGGCAGGGTGGCTACACCTTC. As protein: CASSLRDRGQGGYTF.

This clonotype was seen a handful of times. This may be a read error: a much more frequent sequence differs by one nucleotide. The rearrangement joins TRBV7-9 to TRBJ1-4; maybe TRBD1 (5 bases). In germline, CDR1 is SEHNR, CDR2 FQNEAQ (reference sequence). This CDR3 has 16 amino acids. Trimming removed 4 bases from V and 8 bases from J, with 20 bases in between. The CDR3 sequence: CASSSSWGERSEKLFF. CDR3 coding DNA: TGTGCCAGCAGCTCCTCCTGGGGGGAAAGATCGGAAAAACTGTTTTTT.

This clonotype was recorded once. A read error is likely, as this CDR3 ends without the conserved phenylalanine or tryptophan. The J gene is TRBJ2-2, the V gene TRBV11-3; D is perhaps TRBD1 (5 bases). CDR1 is SGHNT, CDR2 YENEEA, per germline. V lost 6 bases and J 7 bases, leaving 12 bases between the germline ends. This CDR3 comprises 13 residues. The CDR3 protein is CASSSGSGGELFL. The CDR3 DNA is TGTGCCAGCAGTTCAGGGTCGGGCGGGGAGCTGTTTCTT.

The rearrangement joins TRBV13 to TRBJ2-3, with 8 bases aligning to TRBD2. CDR3 length: 18 amino acids. V shed 4 bases, J shed 6 bases, and the junction held 18 bases outside the gene matches. The germline V gene encodes CDR1 PRHDT and CDR2 FYEKMQ (reference sequence). The CDR3: CASSSLAGGAVSSDTQYF. Written as DNA, the CDR3 is TGTGCCAGCAGCTCCCTAGCCGGGGGGGCCGTTTCTTCGGATACGCAGTATTTT.

This clonotype showed up just once. The junction shows a germline mismatch at one end, possibly a read error. CDR3 DNA sequence: TGTGCCATCAGTGGGGGACAGGGTGATGAAAAGCTGTTTTTT. Amino acids: CAISGGQGDEKLFF. The chain uses TRBV10-3 and TRBJ1-4, with 9 positions matching TRBD1. The CDR3 covers 14 residues. Germline CDR1 is ENHRY and CDR2 is SYGVKD.